The subject of this entry is one T cell receptor beta chain. The antigen is undetermined. The same CDR3 can be traced to other DNA sequences in this sample. This sample is drawn from a study of shared clonotypes between healthy human individuals. As for the study in general: A couple of female and a few male donors aged 18 to 49 were enrolled. Findings and limits, study-wide: Naive subsets tended to show greater estimated richness than memory subsets. Sequencing depth was expected to affect clonotype sharing among donors.

The CDR3 is 14 residues long. V lost 5 bases and J 0 bases, leaving 10 bases between the germline ends. Germline V gives CDR1 SEHNR, CDR2 FQNEAQ (reference sequence). TCRdb's table, derived via immunoSEQ multiplex PCR, lists solely in-frame clones and lacks some. The profile shows roughly 640,000 clones, approximately 97% of them singletons. Sequenced input: naive CD4+ T cells sorted from blood. Subset specified: CD45RA+ positively selected. The clonotype originates from a woman under 40 in good health. The V and J genes are TRBV7-9 and TRBJ1-1; D is possibly TRBD1 (5 bases). CDR3 in DNA: TGTGCCAGCAGCCCGCGACAGCTGAACACTGAAGCTTTCTTT. Translation gives CASSPRQLNTEAFF.